The 5 T cell receptor beta chains in this list originate from one sample, sequenced in a study of blood T cell repertoires in COVID-19 (dated by TCRdb to the early 2020s). The library was obtained by the immunoSEQ multiplex PCR assay. Held by TCRdb, this immuneACCESS table contains in-frame sequences only and omits some clones. Under half of the omission traces to an unresolved V gene where checked; the cause of the rest is unknown. The sample table records approximately 250,000 clones; approximately 82% of these occur just once. The top ten clonotypes cover approximately 15% of the sample. Sequencing was carried out using PBMCs or T cells enriched from blood (not recorded which). These receptor sequences come from a man in his forties who had recovered from COVID-19.

Only a few counts were recorded for this clone. The V gene is TRBV27, the J gene TRBJ1-5; 9 bases are a match to TRBD1. V lost 1 base and J lost 6; bases outside the gene matches: 4. This CDR3 contains 15 residues. Germline assignment: CDR1 MNHEY and CDR2 SMNVEV (reference sequence). The CDR3 here is CASSLWGQGGQPQHF. CDR3 nucleotide sequence: TGTGCCAGCAGTTTATGGGGACAGGGCGGTCAGCCCCAGCATTTT.

The chain joins TRBV5-1 to TRBJ1-4; D is unresolved. The length of the CDR3 is 15 residues. Germline V gene sequence: CDR1 SGHRS, CDR2 YFSETQ. Deletions cut 1 base from V and 0 bases from J, with 7 bases between. CDR3 amino acids: CASSLFAATNEKLFF. The CDR3 DNA reads as TGCGCCAGCAGCTTGTTCGCGGCAACTAATGAAAAACTGTTTTTT. The whole variable domain, filled in from reference TRBV5-1 and TRBJ1-4, reads KAGVTQTPRYLIKTRGQQVTLSCSPISGHRSVSWYQQTPGQGLQFLFEYFSETQRNKGNFPGRFSGRQFSNSRSEMNVSTLELGDSALYLCASSLFAATNEKLFFGSGTQLSVL.

The V and J genes are TRBV9 and TRBJ2-1, with D possibly being TRBD2 (6 bases). Germline-derived CDR1 and CDR2 are SGDLS and YYNGEE. The CDR3 contains 16 residues. V was cut by 3 bases and J by 1 base, with 14 bases left in between. The CDR3 is CASSDPLRESYNEQFF. The CDR3 DNA follows: TGTGCCAGCAGCGATCCCTTACGGGAGTCCTACAATGAGCAGTTCTTC.

This clone was detected only once. The rearrangement links TRBV28 to TRBJ2-1; D is unresolved. The CDR3 contains 14 residues. V was trimmed by 3 bases and J by 3 bases, leaving 9 bases between them. Germline lookup yields CDR1 MDHEN and CDR2 SYDVKM. The CDR3 is CASSFSNFYNEQFF. The DNA of the CDR3 is TGTGCCAGCAGTTTTAGTAACTTCTACAATGAGCAGTTCTTC.

The chain combines TRBV5-1 with TRBJ2-1; TRBD1 aligns across 8 bases. Trimming cost V 0 bases and J 10 bases; bases outside gene matches: 9. The CDR3 length is 15 residues. Germline V gene data show CDR1 as SGHRS and CDR2 as YFSETQ. The CDR3 reads CASSLAGTGPSEQFF. The CDR3 nucleotides are TGCGCCAGCAGCTTGGCCGGGACAGGACCTTCAGAGCAGTTCTTC.